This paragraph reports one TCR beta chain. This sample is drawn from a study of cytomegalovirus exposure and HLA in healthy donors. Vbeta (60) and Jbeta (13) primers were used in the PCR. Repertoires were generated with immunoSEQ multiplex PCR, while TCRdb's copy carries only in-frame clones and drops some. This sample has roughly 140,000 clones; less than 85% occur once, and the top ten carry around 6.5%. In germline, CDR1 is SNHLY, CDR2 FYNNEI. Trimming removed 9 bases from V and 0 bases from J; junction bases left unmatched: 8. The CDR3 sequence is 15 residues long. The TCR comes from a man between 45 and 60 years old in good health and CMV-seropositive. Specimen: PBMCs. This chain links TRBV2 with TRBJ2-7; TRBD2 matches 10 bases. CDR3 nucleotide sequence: TGTGCCAGGACACCGAGCGGGAGGGACTCCTACGAGCAGTACTTC. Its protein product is CARTPSGRDSYEQYF. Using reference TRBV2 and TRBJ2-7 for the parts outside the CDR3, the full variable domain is EPEVTQTPSHQVTQMGQEVILRCVPISNHLYFYWYRQILGQKVEFLVSFYNNEISEKSEIFDDQFSVERPDGSNFTLKIRSTKLEDSAMYFCARTPSGRDSYEQYFGPGTRLTVT.